This T cell receptor (beta chain) is from a study of post-analysis software for immune sequencing data. Whole-study context: Included among the disease courses, which were recorded for the cohort, were relapsing-remitting, secondary progressive and progressive-relapsing multiple sclerosis. Whole-study findings and limits: Same-batch preparations were strongly co-clustered by F measure. When compared against controls, multiple sclerosis patients showed significantly lower normalized Chao1 diversity. Patients showed TRBV5-6, TRBV5-1 and TRBV20-1 among five TRBV segments more frequent than in controls.

The CDR3 totals 14 residues. The V and J ends lost 4 bases and 4 bases respectively, with 13 bases between them. Germline V lookup: CDR1 LGHNA, CDR2 YSLEER. Each TCR beta cDNA library carried unique molecular identifiers. Once 1 to 10 million T cells were used, some 500,000 cDNA molecules resulted. TCRdb reprocessed the PCR reads with MiXCR, giving one entry per CDR3 protein. The sample has 430,000 or so distinct CDR3 sequences, about 39% seen once; the top ten hold less than 10%. At least ten counts were recorded for this clonotype. The antigen remains unidentified. The genes are TRBV4-3 and TRBJ2-5, with D possibly TRBD1 on 8 matching bases. The specimen was blood. The origin of this receptor is a girl aged 2-10 years with multiple sclerosis. The CDR3 sequence is CASSRTGRGETQYF. CDR3 nucleotide sequence: TGCGCCAGCAGCCGGACAGGGAGGGGAGAGACCCAGTACTTC.